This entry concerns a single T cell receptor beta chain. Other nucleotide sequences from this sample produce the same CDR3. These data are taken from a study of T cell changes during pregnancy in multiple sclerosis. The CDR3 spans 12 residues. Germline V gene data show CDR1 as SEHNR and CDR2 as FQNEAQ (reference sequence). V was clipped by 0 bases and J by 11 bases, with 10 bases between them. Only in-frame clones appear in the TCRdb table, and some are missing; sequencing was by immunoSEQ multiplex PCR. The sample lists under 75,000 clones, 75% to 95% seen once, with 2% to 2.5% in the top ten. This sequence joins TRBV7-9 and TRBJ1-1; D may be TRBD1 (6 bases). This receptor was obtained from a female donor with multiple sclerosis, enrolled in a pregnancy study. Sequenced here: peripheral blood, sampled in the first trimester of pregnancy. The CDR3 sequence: CASSLAGGRAFF. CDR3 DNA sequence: TGTGCCAGCAGCTTAGCCGGGGGGCGGGCTTTCTTT.